A single sample is the source of the 7 T cell receptor beta chains below, sequenced in a study of neurological immune-mediated disorders (dated 2019 in TCRdb). Library preparation employed 5' RACE. TCRdb records Illumina HiSeq 2500 as the sequencer. TCRdb reprocessed the public reads (quality trimming at Q25 with fastp, clone calling with MiXCR) and kept in-frame beta chains. Identical CDR3 proteins give one entry, which carries the most common genes and DNA. This sample comprises 15,000 to 20,000 distinct CDR3 sequences, around 10% of them detected only once. Just under 30% of the sample comes from the top ten. Sequenced: CD8+ T cells from blood. These receptors originate from a woman aged 50 to 60 in good health.

This clonotype was detected only a few times. The gene calls are TRBV7-9 and TRBJ2-4; 9 nucleotides align to TRBD1. The junction had 9 bases not matched to a gene; V was cut back by 5 bases and J by 7 bases. The CDR3 is 15 amino acids. Germline lookup yields CDR1 SEHNR and CDR2 FQNEAQ (reference sequence). CDR3 in DNA: TGTGCCAGCAGCCAAACACAGGGGGCACCGAACATTCAGTACTTC. Protein sequence: CASSQTQGAPNIQYF.

This clonotype was counted ten times or more. This sequence joins TRBV20-1 and TRBJ1-3; TRBD1 might be the D (6 bases). Trimming removed 4 bases from V and 7 bases from J, with 23 bases in between. Germline values: CDR1 DFQATT, CDR2 SNEGSKA (reference sequence). The CDR3 sequence is 16 residues long. The CDR3, as DNA: TGCAGTGCTACTCCACCTTTGGACAGCCCGGAGAACACCATATATTTT. Its translation: CSATPPLDSPENTIYF.

In this sample, this clonotype turned up many times. The V and J genes are TRBV27 and TRBJ2-2, with D unresolved. There are 13 residues in the CDR3. The V gene lost 5 bases and the J gene lost 5 bases, with 9 bases spanning the gap. Looked up from germline, CDR1 is MNHEY and CDR2 is SMNVEV (reference sequence). The CDR3 spells CASSALGTGELFF. In DNA, the CDR3 is TGTGCCAGCAGTGCCCTAGGTACCGGGGAGCTGTTTTTT.

Many counts were recorded for this clonotype. The V gene is TRBV7-3, the J gene TRBJ1-2; a weak D match, TRBD1 (5 bases). CDR1 is SGHTA and CDR2 is FQGTGA in the germline V gene. CDR3 length: 13 amino acids. Trimming shortened V by 4 bases and J by 7 bases, and 13 bases separated the two germline ends. Here the CDR3 reads CASSYLGGSGYTF. CDR3 sequence (DNA): TGTGCCAGCAGCTACCTGGGGGGTTCTGGCTACACCTTC.

Ten or more counts support this clonotype. The rearrangement links TRBV20-1 to TRBJ2-7; D possibly corresponds to TRBD2 (6 bases). The germline CDR1 and CDR2 sequences are DFQATT and SNEGSKA (reference sequence). This CDR3 region has 12 residues. Between the trimmed V and J ends, which lost 6 bases and 3 bases, there was a span of 12 bases. The CDR3 nucleotides are TGCAGTGCCAGTCCCGGGAGCTACGAGCAGTACTTC. Translated, it gives CSASPGSYEQYF.

As to this clonotype: Its ends do not fully match the called genes, so a read error is possible. J is TRBJ2-1 and V is TRBV20-1, with a weak D call TRBD1 (6 bases). Germline CDR1 DFQATT, CDR2 SNEGSKA (reference sequence). The CDR3 consists of 13 residues. CDR3: CSAYLRDKSLLVF. The DNA of the CDR3 is TGCAGTGCTTACCTGAGGGACAAGTCCCTACTCGTCTTC.

This clonotype was picked up many times. V is TRBV7-3 and J is TRBJ2-3; 7 nucleotides align to TRBD2. Per germline, CDR1 SGHTA and CDR2 FQGTGA. This CDR3 has 12 residues. With 5 bases clipped from V and 10 bases from J, the junction kept 6 bases outside the gene matches. The DNA for the CDR3 is TGTGCCAGCAGCCGCTCCGCGGGGGCGCAGTATTTT. Protein: CASSRSAGAQYF.